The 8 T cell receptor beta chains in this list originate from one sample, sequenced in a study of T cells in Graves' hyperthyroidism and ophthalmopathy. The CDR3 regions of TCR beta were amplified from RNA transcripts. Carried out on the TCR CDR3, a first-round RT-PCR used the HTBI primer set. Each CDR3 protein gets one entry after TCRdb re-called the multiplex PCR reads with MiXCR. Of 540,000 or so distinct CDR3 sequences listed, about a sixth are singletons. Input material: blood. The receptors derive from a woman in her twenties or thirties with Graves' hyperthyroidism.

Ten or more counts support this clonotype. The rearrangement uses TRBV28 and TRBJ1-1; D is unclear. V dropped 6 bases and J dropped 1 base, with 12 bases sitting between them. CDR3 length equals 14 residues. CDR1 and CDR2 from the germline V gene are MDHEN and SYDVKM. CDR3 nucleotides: TGTGCCAGCAGCGTCGGAGCCGGGAACACTGAAGCTTTCTTT. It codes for CASSVGAGNTEAFF.

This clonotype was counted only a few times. CDR3: CASSGDRSLEKLFF. The DNA for the CDR3 is TGTGCCAGCAGCGGGGACCGGTCCCTTGAAAAACTGTTTTTT. The V call is TRBV7-9, the J call TRBJ1-4; D might be TRBD1 (5 bases). V gave up 5 bases and J gave up 7 bases, with 14 bases separating them. The CDR3 is 14 amino acids. The germline gives CDR1 SEHNR, CDR2 FQNEAQ (reference sequence).

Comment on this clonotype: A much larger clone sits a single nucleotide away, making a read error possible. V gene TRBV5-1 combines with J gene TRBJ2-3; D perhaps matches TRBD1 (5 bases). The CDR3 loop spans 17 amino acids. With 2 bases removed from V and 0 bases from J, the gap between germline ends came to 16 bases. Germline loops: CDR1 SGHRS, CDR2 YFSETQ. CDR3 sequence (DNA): TGCGCCAGCAGCTTATGGATAGTCGCAGGGAGCACAGATACGCAGTATTTT. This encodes CASSLWIVAGSTDTQYF.

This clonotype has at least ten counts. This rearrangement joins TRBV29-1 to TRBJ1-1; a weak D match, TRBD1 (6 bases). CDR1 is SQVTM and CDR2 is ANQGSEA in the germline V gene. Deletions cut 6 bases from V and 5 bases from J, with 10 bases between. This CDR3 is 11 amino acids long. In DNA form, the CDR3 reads TGCAGCGTGAGGGGGGGGACTGAAGCTTTCTTT. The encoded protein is CSVRGGTEAFF.

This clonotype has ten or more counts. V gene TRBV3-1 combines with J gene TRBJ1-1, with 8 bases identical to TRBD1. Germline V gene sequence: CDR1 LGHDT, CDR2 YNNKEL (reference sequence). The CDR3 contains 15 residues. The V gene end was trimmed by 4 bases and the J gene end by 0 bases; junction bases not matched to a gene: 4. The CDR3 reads CASSPRTGMNTEAFF. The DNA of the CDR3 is TGTGCCAGCAGCCCTCGGACAGGGATGAACACTGAAGCTTTCTTT.

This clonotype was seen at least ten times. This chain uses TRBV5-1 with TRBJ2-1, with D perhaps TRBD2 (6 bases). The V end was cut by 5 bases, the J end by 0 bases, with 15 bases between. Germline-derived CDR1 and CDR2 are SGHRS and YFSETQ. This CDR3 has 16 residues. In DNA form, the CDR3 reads TGCGCCAGCAGTGAGGTAGCGGACATCTCCTACAATGAGCAGTTCTTC. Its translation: CASSEVADISYNEQFF.

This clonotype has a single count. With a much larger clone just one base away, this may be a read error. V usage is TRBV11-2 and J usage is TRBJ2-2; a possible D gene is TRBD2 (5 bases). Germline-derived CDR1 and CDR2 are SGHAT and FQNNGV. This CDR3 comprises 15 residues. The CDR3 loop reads CASGLDARGTGELFF. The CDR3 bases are TGTGCCAGCGGCTTAGACGCCCGGGGCACCGGGGAGCTGTTTTTT.

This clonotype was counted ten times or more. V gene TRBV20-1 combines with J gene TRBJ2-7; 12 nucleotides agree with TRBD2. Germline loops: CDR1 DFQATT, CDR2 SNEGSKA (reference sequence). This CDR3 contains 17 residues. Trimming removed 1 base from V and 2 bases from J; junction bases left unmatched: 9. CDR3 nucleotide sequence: TGCAGTGCTAGAGTTCTAGCGGGAGGGTCCATCCCCTACGAGCAGTACTTC. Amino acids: CSARVLAGGSIPYEQYF.